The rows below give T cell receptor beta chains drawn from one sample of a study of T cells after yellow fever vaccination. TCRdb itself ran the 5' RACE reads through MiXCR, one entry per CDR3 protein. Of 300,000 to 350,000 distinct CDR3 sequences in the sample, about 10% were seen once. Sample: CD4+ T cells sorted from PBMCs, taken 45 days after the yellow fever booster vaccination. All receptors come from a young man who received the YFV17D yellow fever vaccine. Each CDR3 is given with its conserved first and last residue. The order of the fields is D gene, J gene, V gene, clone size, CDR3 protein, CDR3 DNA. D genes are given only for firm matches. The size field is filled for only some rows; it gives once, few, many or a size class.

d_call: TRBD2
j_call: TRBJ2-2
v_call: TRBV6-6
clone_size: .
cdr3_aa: CASSYGSGGDTGELFF
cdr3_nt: TGTGCCAGCAGTTACGGTTCCGGGGGGGACACCGGGGAGCTGTTTTTT

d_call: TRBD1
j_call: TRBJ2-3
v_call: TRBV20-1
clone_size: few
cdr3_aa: CSASRDRGLGTDTQYF
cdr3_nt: TGCAGTGCCAGCCGGGACAGGGGGCTTGGCACAGATACGCAGTATTTT

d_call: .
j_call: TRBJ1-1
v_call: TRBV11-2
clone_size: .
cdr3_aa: CASSLGAPTAFF
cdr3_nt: TGTGCCAGCAGCTTAGGGGCTCCGACGGCTTTCTTT

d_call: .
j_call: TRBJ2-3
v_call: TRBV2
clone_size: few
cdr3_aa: CASSEDRDSTDTQYF
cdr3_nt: TGTGCCAGCAGTGAAGACAGGGATAGCACAGATACGCAGTATTTT

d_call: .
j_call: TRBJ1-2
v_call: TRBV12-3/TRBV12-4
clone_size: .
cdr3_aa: CASSPSVGGPGYTF
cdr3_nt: TGTGCCAGCAGCCCAAGTGTCGGGGGACCTGGCTACACCTTC

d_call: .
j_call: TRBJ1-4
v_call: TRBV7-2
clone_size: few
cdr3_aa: CASSLSWVATNEKLFF
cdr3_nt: TGTGCCAGCAGCTTATCCTGGGTAGCGACTAATGAAAAACTGTTTTTT

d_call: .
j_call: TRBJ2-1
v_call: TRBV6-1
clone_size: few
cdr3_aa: CASNLDSIHLSYNEQFF
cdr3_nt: TGTGCCAGCAATTTGGACAGTATACACCTCTCCTACAATGAGCAGTTCTTC

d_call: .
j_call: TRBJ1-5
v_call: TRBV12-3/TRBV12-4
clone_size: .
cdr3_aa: CASSGGDGWQPQHF
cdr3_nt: TGTGCCAGCAGTGGGGGGGACGGTTGGCAGCCCCAGCATTTT

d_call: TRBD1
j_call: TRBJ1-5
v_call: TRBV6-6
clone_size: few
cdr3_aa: CASTVEQGAGNQPQHF
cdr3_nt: TGTGCCAGCACCGTCGAACAGGGGGCTGGCAATCAGCCCCAGCATTTT

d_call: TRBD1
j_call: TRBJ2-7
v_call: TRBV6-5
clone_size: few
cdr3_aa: CASSTTGTANYEQYF
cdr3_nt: TGTGCCAGCAGCACCACCGGGACAGCTAACTACGAGCAGTACTTC

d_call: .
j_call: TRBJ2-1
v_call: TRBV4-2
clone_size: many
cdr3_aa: CASSQEGEEQFF
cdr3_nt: TGTGCCAGCAGCCAAGAGGGGGAGGAGCAGTTCTTC

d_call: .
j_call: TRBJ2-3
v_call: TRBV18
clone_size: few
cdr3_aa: CASSPPNSDTDTQYF
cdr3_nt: TGTGCCAGCTCACCACCGAACAGCGACACAGATACGCAGTATTTT

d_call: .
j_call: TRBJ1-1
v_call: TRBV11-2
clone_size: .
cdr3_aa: CASSQRGAGVTEAFF
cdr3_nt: TGTGCCAGCAGCCAAAGAGGAGCAGGAGTCACTGAAGCTTTCTTT

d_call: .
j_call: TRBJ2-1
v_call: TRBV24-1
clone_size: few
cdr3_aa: CATSEGGASYNEQFF
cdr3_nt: TGTGCCACCAGTGAGGGCGGGGCTTCCTACAATGAGCAGTTCTTC

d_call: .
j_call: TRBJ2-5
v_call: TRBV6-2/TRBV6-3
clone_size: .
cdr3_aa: CASTPLEGFREVPKDQETQYF
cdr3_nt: TGTGCCAGCACCCCTCTCGAAGGTTTTCGTGAGGTACCGAAGGACCAAGAGACCCAGTACTTC

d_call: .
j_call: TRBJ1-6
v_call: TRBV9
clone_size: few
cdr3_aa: CASSVVPGGSNSPLHF
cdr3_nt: TGTGCCAGCAGCGTAGTACCCGGGGGCAGTAATTCACCCCTCCACTTT

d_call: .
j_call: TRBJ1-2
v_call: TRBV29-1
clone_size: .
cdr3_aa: CSVEVTNGYTF
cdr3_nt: TGCAGCGTTGAAGTAACCAATGGCTACACCTTC

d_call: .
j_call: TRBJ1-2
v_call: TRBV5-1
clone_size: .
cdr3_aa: CASRAGVAYGYTF
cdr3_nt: TGCGCCAGCAGGGCAGGTGTGGCCTATGGCTACACCTTC

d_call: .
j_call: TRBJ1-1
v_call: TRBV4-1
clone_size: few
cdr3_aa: CASSQAGFNTEAFF
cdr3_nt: TGCGCCAGCAGCCAAGCAGGGTTTAACACTGAAGCTTTCTTT

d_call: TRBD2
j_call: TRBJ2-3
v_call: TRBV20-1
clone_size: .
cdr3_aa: CSARDPSGVTDTQYF
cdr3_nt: TGCAGTGCTAGAGATCCCAGCGGGGTCACAGATACGCAGTATTTT

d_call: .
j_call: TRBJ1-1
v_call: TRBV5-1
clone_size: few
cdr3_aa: CASRGMGENTEAFF
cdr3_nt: TGCGCCAGCAGAGGGATGGGGGAGAACACTGAAGCTTTCTTT

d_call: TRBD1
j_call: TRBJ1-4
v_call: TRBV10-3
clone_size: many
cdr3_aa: CASRQGENEKLFF
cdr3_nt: TGTGCCTCAAGACAGGGGGAGAATGAAAAACTGTTTTTT

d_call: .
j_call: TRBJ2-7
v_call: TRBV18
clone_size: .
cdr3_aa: CASSPPGRNSYEQYF
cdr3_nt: TGTGCCAGCTCACCACCTGGGCGGAACTCCTACGAGCAGTACTTC

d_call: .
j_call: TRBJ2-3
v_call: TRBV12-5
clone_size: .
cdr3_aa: CASALQLDTQYF
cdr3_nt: TGTGCTAGTGCTCTCCAACTGGATACGCAGTATTTT

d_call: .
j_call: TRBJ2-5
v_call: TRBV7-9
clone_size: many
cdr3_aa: CASSLQQETQYF
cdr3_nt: TGTGCCAGCAGCTTGCAGCAAGAGACCCAGTACTTC

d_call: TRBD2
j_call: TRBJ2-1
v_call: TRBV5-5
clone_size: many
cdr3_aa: CASRLAGSSYNEQFF
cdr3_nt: TGTGCCAGCAGGCTAGCGGGAAGCTCCTACAATGAGCAGTTCTTC

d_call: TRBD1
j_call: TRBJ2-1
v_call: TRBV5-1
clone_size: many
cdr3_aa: CASSPGSGQGAKEQFF
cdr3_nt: TGCGCCAGCAGCCCCGGGTCGGGACAGGGGGCAAAGGAGCAGTTCTTC

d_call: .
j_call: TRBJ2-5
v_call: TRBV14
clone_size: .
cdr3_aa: CASSQEGRVAGHKETQYF
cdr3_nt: TGTGCCAGCAGCCAAGAAGGCAGAGTGGCGGGGCACAAAGAGACCCAGTACTTC

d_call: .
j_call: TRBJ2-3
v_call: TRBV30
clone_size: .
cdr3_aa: CAWSLGSRGDTQYF
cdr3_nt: TGTGCCTGGAGTCTTGGATCCCGCGGAGATACGCAGTATTTT

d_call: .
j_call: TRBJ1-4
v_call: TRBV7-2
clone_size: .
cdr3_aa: CASSLFLGVNEKLFF
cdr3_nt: TGTGCCAGCAGCCTCTTCCTTGGGGTTAATGAAAAACTGTTTTTT

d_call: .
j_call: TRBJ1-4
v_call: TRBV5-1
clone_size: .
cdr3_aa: CASGIQDQSEKLFF
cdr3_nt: TGCGCCAGCGGCATCCAGGATCAAAGTGAAAAACTGTTTTTT

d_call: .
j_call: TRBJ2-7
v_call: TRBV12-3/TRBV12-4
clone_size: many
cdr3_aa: CASSLISYEQYF
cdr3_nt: TGTGCCAGCAGTTTAATCTCCTACGAGCAGTACTTC

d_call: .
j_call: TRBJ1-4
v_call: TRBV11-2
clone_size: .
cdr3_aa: CASSLIWATNEKLFF
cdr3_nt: TGTGCCAGCAGCTTAATTTGGGCAACTAATGAAAAACTGTTTTTT

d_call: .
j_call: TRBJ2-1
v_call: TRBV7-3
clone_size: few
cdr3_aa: CASSRRASPTNEQFF
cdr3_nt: TGTGCCAGCAGCCGAAGGGCTAGCCCAACCAATGAGCAGTTCTTC

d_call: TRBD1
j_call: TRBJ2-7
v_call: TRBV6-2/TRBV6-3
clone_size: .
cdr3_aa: CASGQGGSEQYF
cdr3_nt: TGTGCCAGCGGACAGGGCGGTAGCGAGCAGTACTTC

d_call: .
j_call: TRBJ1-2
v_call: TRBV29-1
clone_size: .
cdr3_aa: CSVSHGVYGYTF
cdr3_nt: TGCAGCGTATCTCATGGGGTCTATGGCTACACCTTC

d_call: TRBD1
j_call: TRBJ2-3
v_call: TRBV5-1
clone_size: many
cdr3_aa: CASSPGQDTDTQYF
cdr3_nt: TGCGCCAGCAGCCCTGGACAGGACACAGATACGCAGTATTTT

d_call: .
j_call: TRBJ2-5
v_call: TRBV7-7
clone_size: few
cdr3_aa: CASSLQWGRQETQYF
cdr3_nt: TGTGCCAGCAGCTTACAGTGGGGGAGGCAAGAGACCCAGTACTTC

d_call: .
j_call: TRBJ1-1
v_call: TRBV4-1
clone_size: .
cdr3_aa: CASSQTVLSTEAFF
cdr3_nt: TGCGCCAGCAGCCAGACAGTTTTGAGCACTGAAGCTTTCTTT

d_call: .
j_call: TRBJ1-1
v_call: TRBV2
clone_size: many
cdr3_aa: CASSRRHPNTEAFF
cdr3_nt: TGTGCCAGCAGCCGCAGACACCCGAACACTGAAGCTTTCTTT